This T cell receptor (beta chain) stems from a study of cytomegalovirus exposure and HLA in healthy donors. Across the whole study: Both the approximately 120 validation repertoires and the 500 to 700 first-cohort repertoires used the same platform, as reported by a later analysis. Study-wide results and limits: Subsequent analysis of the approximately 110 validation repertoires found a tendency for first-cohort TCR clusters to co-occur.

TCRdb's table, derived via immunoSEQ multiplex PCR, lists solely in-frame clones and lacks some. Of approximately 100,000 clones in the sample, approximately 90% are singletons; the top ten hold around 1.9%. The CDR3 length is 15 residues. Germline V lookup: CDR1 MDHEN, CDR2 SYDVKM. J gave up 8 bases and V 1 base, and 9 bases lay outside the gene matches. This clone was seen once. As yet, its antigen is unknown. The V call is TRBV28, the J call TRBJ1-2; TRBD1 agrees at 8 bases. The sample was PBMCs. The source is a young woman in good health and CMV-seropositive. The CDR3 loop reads CASSLYSGGAAGYTF. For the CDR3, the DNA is TGTGCCAGCAGTTTATACTCAGGGGGCGCAGCCGGCTACACCTTC.